These T cell receptor beta chains were read from a single sample in a study of identical twins. TCRdb fed the 5' RACE reads into MiXCR, producing one record per CDR3 protein. The repertoire includes 690,000 or so distinct CDR3 sequences, around 8.3% of them detected once, and approximately 0.96% sits in the top ten. This sample also belongs to another study, concerning yellow fever vaccine responses in identical twins.

Sequenced: PBMCs. These receptors all come from a woman aged 18-29 years in good health. Each CDR3 is given without its conserved first and last residue. Expanded clones are given a class, and other clones once, few, many or no size at all.

>TRBV19|few
ASSTFRDRRTDTQY
>TRBV6-5|NA
ASSYTGTGWTGELF
>TRBV29-1|NA
SVKRGLETQY
>TRBV19|NA
ASSTHPGTGRDEQF
>TRBV12-3/TRBV12-4|many
ASSGLSEQF
>TRBV5-1|few
ASSFVGDGDIQY
>TRBV11-3|few
ASSLDGTENYEQY
>TRBV12-3/TRBV12-4|many
ASSPVGISEKLF
>TRBV3-1|few
ASSQERGAYGYT
>TRBV6-1|NA
ANPLLNSPLH
>TRBV25-1|many
ASSLLGTSAYNEQF
>TRBV11-2|many
ASSLDPGHLASETQY
>TRBV12-3/TRBV12-4|NA
ASSFCGSWGCDTQY
>TRBV29-1|many
SVVPGGETQY
>TRBV5-5|few
ASSLPGQGVGAYEQY
>TRBV5-1|many
ASSTRDRETQY
>TRBV20-1|few
SATSSGVYNEQF
>TRBV5-1|many
ASTPGGSAYEQY